This TCR beta chain was profiled in a study of T cell repertoires in cytomegalovirus infection. Overall study: Public TCR beta signatures provided an indication of both CMV infection and a matching HLA type. Study outcomes and limitations: The response measured ex vivo was dominated by TCR beta clonotypes (HLA-C-restricted and CMV-specific).

Trimming took 8 bases from V and 0 from J, leaving 10 bases between them. The CDR3 is made up of 13 amino acids. In germline, CDR1 is SQVTM, CDR2 ANQGSEA. In TCRdb, the reads were re-called with MiXCR into one record per CDR3 protein. This table has nearly 650,000 distinct CDR3 sequences, 24% appearing once. With respect to this clonotype: Its target is unknown.

The sequence was collected from a human donor in good health (CMV status not recorded). Some clones in this sample may be carry-over from other donors' samples. Source material: CD8+ T cells from PBMCs. This chain links TRBV29-1 with TRBJ2-2; D possibly corresponds to TRBD1 (6 bases). The CDR3 protein is CSIRDTNTGELFF. In DNA form, the CDR3 reads TGCAGCATCCGGGACACGAACACCGGGGAGCTGTTTTTT.